Considering frequency, the clone carrying this T cell receptor beta chain is medium-sized (0.01 to 0.1%). As yet, its antigen is unknown. These data originate in a study of CXCR3-negative and CXCR3-positive naive CD8 T cells. cDNA libraries for TRB were generated by 5' RACE incorporating UMI labels. TCRdb re-called the 5' RACE reads and shows each CDR3 protein once, DNA omitted. The listing records approximately 8,700 distinct CDR3 sequences. The study's findings and limits: Partly lower CXCR3 expression followed cryopreservation, and most assays relied on fresh PBMCs.

The length of the CDR3 is 12 residues. The V gene's germline CDR1 is SGHRS and CDR2 YFSETQ. The TCR comes from a human donor in good health. Some clones in this sample may be carry-over from other donors' samples. The sequenced sample consisted of naive CXCR3- CD8+ T cells from blood. Subset denoted: CD45RO-CCR7+CD27+CD95- naive CD8+ T cells lacking CXCR3 (TNR3-). This sequence joins TRBV5-1 and TRBJ2-1; TCRdb calls TRBD1, which cannot be checked without DNA. This CDR3 is CASSPVAGEQFF. The whole variable domain, remainder taken from reference TRBV5-1 and TRBJ2-1, is KAGVTQTPRYLIKTRGQQVTLSCSPISGHRSVSWYQQTPGQGLQFLFEYFSETQRNKGNFPGRFSGRQFSNSRSEMNVSTLELGDSALYLCASSPVAGEQFFGPGTRLTVL.